A selection of T cell receptor beta chains follows, all from one sample in a study of T-cell memory formation after mild COVID-19. MiXCR, run by TCRdb on the 5' RACE reads, gives a single entry per CDR3 protein. The data hold 300,000 to 400,000 distinct CDR3 sequences, with roughly an eighth observed a single time. Material for sequencing was PBMCs or a T cell subset sorted from them (not recorded which). These receptors were obtained from a man in his late teens or twenties who had mild COVID-19 (a few samples of this study predate the infection). Cell type and time point are not known. Each CDR3 is given with its conserved first and last residue. Each record gives: D gene, clone size, J gene, V gene, CDR3 protein, CDR3 DNA. A D gene is named only where the DNA matches it firmly. Rows may omit the clone size; those that give it use once, few, many or a size class.

NA,few,TRBJ2-7,TRBV7-9,CASSLGQYEQYF,TGTGCCAGCAGCTTGGGGCAATACGAGCAGTACTTC
NA,few,TRBJ2-6,TRBV6-2/TRBV6-3,CASSYSLGWGSSGANVLTF,TGTGCCAGCAGTTACTCCCTTGGGTGGGGGAGCTCTGGGGCCAACGTCCTGACTTTC
NA,NA,TRBJ2-1,TRBV7-2,CASSSQEGRSAQFF,TGTGCCAGCAGCTCTCAGGAGGGGAGGTCGGCGCAGTTCTTC
NA,many,TRBJ1-2,TRBV29-1,CSVEVGPTNYGYTF,TGCAGCGTTGAAGTGGGGCCTACTAACTATGGCTACACCTTC
NA,few,TRBJ1-2,TRBV12-3/TRBV12-4,CASSFWQPIEPDVYTF,TGTGCCAGCAGTTTCTGGCAACCCATTGAGCCTGATGTCTACACCTTC
TRBD2,few,TRBJ2-1,TRBV12-5,CASGLVLAGSYNEQFF,TGTGCTAGTGGTTTGGTCCTAGCGGGGAGCTACAATGAGCAGTTCTTC
TRBD2,few,TRBJ2-1,TRBV7-2,CASSLRGESYNEQFF,TGTGCCAGCAGCTTACGGGGGGAATCTTACAATGAGCAGTTCTTC
NA,few,TRBJ1-1,TRBV5-1,CASSPGFGNTEAFF,TGCGCCAGCAGCCCTGGTTTTGGTAACACTGAAGCTTTCTTT
NA,few,TRBJ2-1,TRBV4-3,CASSQDGRWAEQFF,TGCGCCAGCAGCCAAGATGGGAGATGGGCTGAGCAGTTCTTC
TRBD2,NA,TRBJ2-5,TRBV5-1,CASSLPSGLAAMGAQYF,TGCGCCAGCAGCTTGCCAAGCGGACTAGCGGCGATGGGAGCCCAGTACTTC
TRBD1,NA,TRBJ2-5,TRBV10-3,CAAATGGETQYF,TGTGCCGCCGCGACAGGGGGGGAGACCCAGTACTTC
NA,few,TRBJ2-3,TRBV3-1,CASSPGPSSDTQYF,TGTGCCAGCAGCCCCGGCCCAAGCAGTGATACGCAGTATTTT
NA,few,TRBJ2-4,TRBV7-2,CASSLYVPGNIQYF,TGTGCCAGCAGCTTATATGTGCCGGGTAACATTCAGTACTTC
NA,NA,TRBJ2-3,TRBV6-5,CASSFEGYTDTQYF,TGTGCCAGCAGTTTCGAGGGATACACAGATACGCAGTATTTT
NA,NA,TRBJ2-3,TRBV6-1,CASSGPGSSTDTQYF,TGTGCCAGCAGTGGCCCGGGATCTAGCACAGATACGCAGTATTTT
TRBD2,NA,TRBJ2-5,TRBV12-3/TRBV12-4,CASSLRAGGRETQYF,TGTGCCAGCAGTTTACGAGCGGGGGGCAGGGAGACCCAGTACTTC
TRBD1,NA,TRBJ1-5,TRBV4-1,CASSQDGQGGQPQHF,TGCGCCAGCAGCCAGGATGGACAGGGAGGACAGCCCCAGCATTTT
NA,NA,TRBJ2-3,TRBV5-1,CASSLSGRGSTDMQYF,TGCGCCAGCAGCTTGTCAGGACGGGGGTCTACAGATATGCAGTATTTT
NA,few,TRBJ2-7,TRBV7-2,CASSPRGSRGALEQYF,TGTGCCAGCAGCCCAAGGGGGTCGAGAGGGGCCCTCGAGCAGTACTTC
NA,NA,TRBJ1-6,TRBV14,CASSWDGGLPLHF,TGTGCCAGCAGCTGGGACGGTGGGCTCCCCCTCCACTTT
NA,few,TRBJ2-3,TRBV6-6,CASRFSRGFGTDTQYF,TGTGCCAGCAGGTTCTCCCGGGGGTTTGGCACAGATACGCAGTATTTT
NA,NA,TRBJ2-5,TRBV12-3/TRBV12-4,CASSRGGRGKETQYF,TGTGCCAGCAGCAGGGGGGGGCGAGGAAAAGAGACCCAGTACTTC
TRBD2,many,TRBJ2-5,TRBV7-3,CASSPGTSGETQYF,TGTGCCAGCAGCCCTGGGACTAGCGGAGAGACCCAGTACTTC
NA,NA,TRBJ2-7,TRBV6-5,CASSHGANYEQYF,TGTGCCAGCAGCCACGGGGCTAACTACGAGCAGTACTTC
NA,few,TRBJ1-6,TRBV20-1,CSARVDRPLSSPLHF,TGCAGTGCTAGAGTCGACAGGCCCCTTTCCTCACCCCTCCACTTT
TRBD2,many,TRBJ2-7,TRBV4-1,CASSRGSMTYEQYF,TGCGCCAGCAGCCGCGGGAGCATGACCTACGAGCAGTACTTC
TRBD2,few,TRBJ2-3,TRBV7-8,CASSPGASGFTDTQYF,TGTGCCAGCAGCCCCGGGGCTAGCGGTTTCACAGATACGCAGTATTTT
TRBD1,NA,TRBJ1-2,TRBV6-2/TRBV6-3,CASSLQGARGDYGYTF,TGTGCCAGCAGTCTACAGGGGGCGCGGGGCGACTATGGCTACACCTTC